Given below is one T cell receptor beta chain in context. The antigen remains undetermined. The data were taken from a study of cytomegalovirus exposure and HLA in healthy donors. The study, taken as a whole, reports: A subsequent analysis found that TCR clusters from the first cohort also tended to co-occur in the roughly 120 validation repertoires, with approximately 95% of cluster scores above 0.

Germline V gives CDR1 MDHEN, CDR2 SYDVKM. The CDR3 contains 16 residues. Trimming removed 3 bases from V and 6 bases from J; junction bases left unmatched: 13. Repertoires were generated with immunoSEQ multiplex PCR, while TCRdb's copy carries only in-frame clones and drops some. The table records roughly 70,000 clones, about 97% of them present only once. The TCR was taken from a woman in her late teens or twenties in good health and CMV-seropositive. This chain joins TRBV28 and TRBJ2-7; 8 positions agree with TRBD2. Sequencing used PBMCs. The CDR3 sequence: CASSLAGGAGVGEQYF. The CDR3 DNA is TGTGCCAGCAGTTTGGCGGGAGGAGCTGGGGTCGGCGAGCAGTACTTC.